The 21 T cell receptor beta chains reported below all come from one sample, sequenced in a study of CD8+CD57+ T cells in acquired aplastic anemia. Using genomic DNA as the template, TCR beta VDJ and CDR3 profiling was carried out. TCRdb independently ran MiXCR on the reads; one entry per CDR3 protein. The sample records around 400,000 distinct CDR3 sequences, about two thirds being singletons. Sequencing was carried out using sorted CD4+, CD8+, or CD8+CD57+ T cells (not recorded which) from PBMCs. The receptors were gathered from a human donor in good health, serving as a control.

This chain connects TRBV7-9 to TRBJ2-1, with 9 bases fitting TRBD1. The DNA end is a closer match to TRBJ2-5, so the J assignment may be wrong. CDR3 size: 14 residues. Germline V CDR1 and CDR2: SEHNR, FQNEAQ (reference sequence). The CDR3 sequence: CASSTGTGPGTQYF. CDR3 coding DNA: TGTGCCAGCAGCACCGGGACAGGGCCAGGGACCCAGTACTTC.

CDR3: CAISLKGGLEQFF. CDR3 nucleotide sequence: TGTGCCATCAGTTTGAAGGGGGGGTTGGAGCAGTTCTTC. The J gene is TRBJ2-1, the V gene TRBV10-3, with a tentative D call TRBD2 (7 bases). The V gene's germline CDR1 is ENHRY and CDR2 SYGVKD. V lost 5 bases, J lost 10 bases, and 15 bases lay in between. The CDR3 contains 13 residues.

The V gene is TRBV24-1, the J gene TRBJ2-7; the match to TRBD1 covers 7 bases. V shed 9 bases and J 4 bases; nucleotides not matched to a gene: 8. CDR3 length: 13 residues. CDR1 is KGHDR, CDR2 SFDVKD, per germline. The DNA for the CDR3 is TGTGCCACCGAGAACGGGGACAGATACGAGCAGTACTTC. It specifies CATENGDRYEQYF.

This chain uses TRBV12-3 or TRBV12-4 with TRBJ1-6; tentative D call: TRBD1 (5 bases). Trimming stripped 7 bases from V and 11 bases from J, with 21 bases between. This CDR3 is 15 amino acids long. This CDR3 is CASTPGGEADTPLHF. CDR3 bases: TGTGCCAGCACCCCCGGAGGGGAGGCAGACACACCCCTCCACTTT.

A note on this clonotype: A read error is likely, as this CDR3 ends without the conserved phenylalanine or tryptophan. The chain is built from TRBV7-3 and TRBJ2-7, with 8 bases aligning to TRBD2. CDR1 and CDR2 (germline): SGHTA, FQGTGA. The CDR3 has 13 amino acids. V gave up 9 bases and J gave up 8 bases; unmatched junction bases: 12. CDR3 loop: CASSHGRGEQQYL. The CDR3 nucleotides are TGTGCCAGTAGTCATGGGCGGGGGGAACAGCAGTACTTG.

The chain recombines TRBV7-2 with TRBJ2-3; 7 nucleotides agree with TRBD1. Germline CDR1 reads SGHTA; CDR2 reads FQGNSA. The V and J ends lost 1 base and 12 bases, in that order; junction bases with no gene match: 16. The CDR3 totals 16 residues. CDR3 sequence (DNA): TGTGCCAGCAGCTTAGGGACAGGACCAGACGCTTTCTTTCAGTATTTT. Protein: CASSLGTGPDAFFQYF.

On this clonotype itself: This CDR3 fails to terminate in the conserved phenylalanine or tryptophan, so it likely reflects a read error. No DNA is shown, since the ends of the CDR3 on it are uncertain; the CDR3 is the one TCRdb lists. The chain has TRBV19 and TRBJ1-5. The CDR3 length equals 12 residues, ends included. Germline-derived CDR1 and CDR2 are LNHDA and SQIVND (reference sequence). The CDR3 sequence: CASSIAKQPYHL.

As for this clonotype: One junction end disagrees with the germline gene, perhaps due to a read error. V gene TRBV7-8 combines with J gene TRBJ1-1; D gene unclear. Germline values: CDR1 SGHVS, CDR2 FQNEAQ. CDR3 size: 14 residues. CDR3 region: CASSKGLPNTEALF. CDR3 DNA sequence: TGTGCCAGCAGCAAAGGGCTCCCGAACACTGAAGCTCTGTTT.

As concerns this clonotype: A read error may account for a junction end that differs from germline. V and J are TRBV7-3 and TRBJ2-5, with TRBD1 matching over 10 bases. The CDR3 loop spans 15 amino acids. CDR1 is SGHTA and CDR2 is FQGTGA in the germline V gene. The CDR3 protein is CASSLRQGAREIQYF. CDR3 in DNA: TGTGCCAGCAGCCTAAGACAGGGGGCAAGGGAGATCCAGTACTTC.

J is TRBJ2-1 and V is TRBV7-2, with D perhaps TRBD1 or TRBD2 (5 bases each). The CDR3 length is 15 residues. Trimming stripped 5 bases from V and 16 bases from J, with 27 bases between. Germline V CDR1 and CDR2: SGHTA, FQGNSA. This CDR3 reads CASSPSGRTYGYTFF. The DNA for the CDR3 is TGTGCCAGCAGCCCTTCGGGACGGACCTATGGCTACACCTTCTTC.

The V gene is TRBV19, the J gene TRBJ2-1; D is undetermined. The V and J ends lost 3 bases and 9 bases respectively, with 6 bases between them. Germline CDR1 is LNHDA and CDR2 is SQIVND (reference sequence). This CDR3 is 11 amino acids long. The CDR3 protein is CASSIGIEQFF. The CDR3 DNA reads TGTGCCAGTAGTATCGGAATTGAGCAGTTCTTC.

The V gene is TRBV24-1, the J gene TRBJ2-5; 7 positions match TRBD2. The end of the DNA is better explained by TRBJ2-7, so the J call may be wrong. The CDR3 has 17 residues. Germline V lookup: CDR1 KGHDR, CDR2 SFDVKD. CDR3 region: CATSDPWTRGGIDEQYF. The CDR3 coding sequence is TGTGCCACCAGTGACCCTTGGACTAGGGGCGGTATAGACGAGCAGTACTTC.

The chain recombines TRBV11-3 with TRBJ2-5; TRBD1 is a possible D gene (5 bases). The CDR3 is made up of 13 amino acids. Trimming stripped 3 bases from V and 7 bases from J, with 12 bases between. Germline V CDR1 and CDR2: SGHNT, YENEEA. This CDR3 is CASSFRASTTQYF. CDR3 in DNA: TGTGCCAGCAGCTTCAGGGCGAGCACGACCCAGTACTTC. Drawing the rest from reference TRBV11-3 and TRBJ2-5, the complete variable domain is EAGVVQSPRYKIIEKKQPVAFWCNPISGHNTLYWYLQNLGQGPELLIRYENEEAVDDSQLPKDRFSAERLKGVDSTLKIQPAELGDSAVYLCASSFRASTTQYFGPGTRLLVL.

This clonotype came up a few times. A much more abundant neighbour one base away suggests this may be a read error. This CDR3 is CASSHSYYGHTF. For the CDR3, the DNA is TGTGCCAGCAGCCACTCCTACTATGGCCACACCTTC. The gene calls are TRBV16 and TRBJ1-2; D is ambiguous. This CDR3 region has 12 residues. Germline-derived CDR1 and CDR2 are KGHSY and FQNENV.

On this clonotype: A read error is possible here, since a much larger clone lies one base away. The chain is built from TRBV19 and TRBJ2-5; maybe TRBD2 (5 bases). Germline values: CDR1 LNHDA, CDR2 SQIVND (reference sequence). The CDR3 is 14 residues long. Trimming left V 4 bases short and J 1 base short, with 10 bases between. The CDR3 here is CASSTEGPQETQYF. CDR3 DNA sequence: TGTGCCAGTAGTACTGAGGGCCCCCAAGAGACCCAGTACTTC. The full variable domain, with the rest looked up from reference TRBV19 and TRBJ2-5, is DGGITQSPKYLFRKEGQNVTLSCEQNLNHDAMYWYRQDPGQGLRLIYYSQIVNDFQKGDIAEGYSVSREKKESFPLTVTSAQKNPTAFYLCASSTEGPQETQYFGPGTRLLVL.

The gene calls are TRBV7-2 and TRBJ2-7; D might be TRBD1 (8 bases). Trimming took 5 bases from V and 4 from J, leaving 24 bases between them. Germline assignment: CDR1 SGHTA and CDR2 FQGNSA. This CDR3 contains 17 residues. The CDR3 here is CASSAQGGGENEYEQYF. For the CDR3, the DNA is TGTGCCAGCAGCGCACAGGGGGGGGGGGAGAACGAGTACGAGCAGTACTTC.

Turning to this clonotype: One end of the junction varies from germline; a read error may be responsible. The chain employs TRBV2 and TRBJ2-2; TRBD2 matches 7 bases. This CDR3 is 12 amino acids long. Per germline, CDR1 SNHLY and CDR2 FYNNEI. Here the CDR3 reads CASSEQTGGLFF. In DNA form, the CDR3 reads TGTGCCAGCAGTGAGCAGACGGGGGGGCTGTTTTTT.

This clonotype was detected ten times or more. The chain employs TRBV20-1 and TRBJ2-1; D may be TRBD1 (7 bases). The CDR3 covers 15 residues. The V gene lost 5 bases and the J gene lost 9 bases, with 23 bases spanning the gap. Germline CDR1 and CDR2: DFQATT and SNEGSKA (reference sequence). The CDR3 region has the DNA TGCAGTGCTGCACCTTCCCTTTCAGGGGGGCGTGAGCAGTTCTTC. Translating gives CSAAPSLSGGREQFF.

This sequence joins TRBV7-2 and TRBJ1-5; the match to TRBD1 covers 9 bases. The trim removed 4 bases at V and 2 bases at J, leaving 12 bases unmatched. The germline V gene encodes CDR1 SGHTA and CDR2 FQGNSA. CDR3 length equals 18 residues. In DNA form, the CDR3 reads TGTGCCAGCAGCTCCGTAGCGGGGGGACAGGGCGGCAATCAGCCCCAGCATTTT. Its protein product is CASSSVAGGQGGNQPQHF.

Concerning this clonotype itself: An end of the junction does not agree with germline; a read error may underlie this. For the CDR3, the DNA is TGCGCCAGCAGCTTGGGGACATATGCTGCTGACTTCCGGTATTTT. Its translation is CASSLGTYAADFRYF. The chain employs TRBV7-9 and TRBJ2-3; a possible D gene is TRBD1 (6 bases). Germline loops: CDR1 SEHNR, CDR2 FQNEAQ (reference sequence). CDR3 length: 15 residues.

V gene TRBV7-2 combines with J gene TRBJ2-3, with a tentative D call TRBD2 (5 bases). Germline values: CDR1 SGHTA, CDR2 FQGNSA. CDR3 length equals 17 residues. The ends were cut back, 1 base at V and 8 bases at J, with 22 bases in the middle. The CDR3 coding sequence is TGTGCCAGCAGCTTAGTACGGGAAAGGCCCCTCCACTTTACGCAGTATTTT. It is translated as CASSLVRERPLHFTQYF.